These T cell receptor beta chains were read from a single sample in a study of T cells in Graves' hyperthyroidism and ophthalmopathy. TCRdb fed the multiplex PCR reads into MiXCR, producing one record per CDR3 protein. The data show roughly 570,000 distinct CDR3 sequences, with 46% seen just once and more than 7.5% held by the top ten. Sequencing used peripheral blood or thyroid tissue (not recorded which). The receptors stem from a woman younger than 35 with Graves' hyperthyroidism. Each CDR3 is given with its conserved first and last residue. Fields, in order: V gene, D gene, clone size, J gene, CDR3 DNA, CDR3 protein. The D gene is left open where the match is weak. Some rows mark clone size as missing; the rest say once, few, many or name a class of expanded clone.

v_gene: TRBV12-3/TRBV12-4
d_gene: NA
abundance: many
j_gene: TRBJ1-1
CDR3nt: TGTGCCAGCAGTTTAAACAGGGTTACTGAAGCTTTCTTT
CDR3aa: CASSLNRVTEAFF

v_gene: TRBV5-1
d_gene: NA
abundance: NA
j_gene: TRBJ1-5
CDR3nt: TGCGCCAGCAGCTTGGGGGGGGGGCCCGCCTATAGCAATCAGCCCCAGCATTTT
CDR3aa: CASSLGGGPAYSNQPQHF

v_gene: TRBV4-2
d_gene: TRBD1
abundance: many
j_gene: TRBJ1-5
CDR3nt: TGTGCCAGCAGCCAGATGGGGGACAGTGGGCAGCCCCAGCATTTT
CDR3aa: CASSQMGDSGQPQHF

v_gene: TRBV11-3
d_gene: NA
abundance: many
j_gene: TRBJ1-1
CDR3nt: TGTGCCAGCAGCTTAGGGACAGTCCTTAGCACTGAAGCTTTCTTT
CDR3aa: CASSLGTVLSTEAFF

v_gene: TRBV29-1
d_gene: TRBD1
abundance: NA
j_gene: TRBJ2-1
CDR3nt: TGCAGCGTTGAGGGACAGGACAATGAGCAGTTCTTC
CDR3aa: CSVEGQDNEQFF

v_gene: TRBV2
d_gene: NA
abundance: NA
j_gene: TRBJ1-1
CDR3nt: TGTGCCAGCAATAAACGGCAGGTCACTGAAGCTTTCTTT
CDR3aa: CASNKRQVTEAFF

v_gene: TRBV12-3/TRBV12-4
d_gene: TRBD2
abundance: NA
j_gene: TRBJ2-2
CDR3nt: TGTGCCAGCAGTTTACTAGCGGGACTGTACGCGAACACCGGGGAGCTGTTTTTT
CDR3aa: CASSLLAGLYANTGELFF

v_gene: TRBV25-1
d_gene: NA
abundance: few
j_gene: TRBJ1-1
CDR3nt: TGTGCCTGGCCACCCCAGGTATGGGGGGCAGAGAACACTGAAGCTTTCTTT
CDR3aa: CAWPPQVWGAENTEAFF

v_gene: TRBV4-1
d_gene: NA
abundance: NA
j_gene: TRBJ1-5
CDR3nt: TGCGCCAGCAGCCAAGATACAGGCCACAATCAGCCCCAGCATTTT
CDR3aa: CASSQDTGHNQPQHF

v_gene: TRBV5-1
d_gene: NA
abundance: NA
j_gene: TRBJ2-3
CDR3nt: TGCGCCAGCAGCTTGCACAGTAACACAGATACGCAGTATTTT
CDR3aa: CASSLHSNTDTQYF

v_gene: TRBV13
d_gene: NA
abundance: many
j_gene: TRBJ2-7
CDR3nt: TGTGCCAGTAGCAAGGGCGGGATGCTTTACGAGCAGTACTTC
CDR3aa: CASSKGGMLYEQYF

v_gene: TRBV20-1
d_gene: TRBD2
abundance: NA
j_gene: TRBJ2-7
CDR3nt: TGCAGTGCCTTGGGAGCGGGAGTGTTATACGAGCAGTACTTC
CDR3aa: CSALGAGVLYEQYF

v_gene: TRBV27
d_gene: TRBD2
abundance: few
j_gene: TRBJ2-7
CDR3nt: TGTGCCAGCAGTTTAGCGGGAGGGACCCACGAGCAGTACTTC
CDR3aa: CASSLAGGTHEQYF

v_gene: TRBV5-1
d_gene: NA
abundance: NA
j_gene: TRBJ2-5
CDR3nt: TGCGCCAGCAGAGAAAGGCCGTCGGTCCGCCCCCCCCCCCTGGCGGAACAAGAGACCCAGTACTTC
CDR3aa: CASRERPSVRPPPLAEQETQYF

v_gene: TRBV6-5
d_gene: TRBD2
abundance: once
j_gene: TRBJ2-3
CDR3nt: TGTGCCAGCAGCATAGCGGGCCTGAGCGGAGTAGCAGATACGCAGTATTTT
CDR3aa: CASSIAGLSGVADTQYF

v_gene: TRBV9
d_gene: NA
abundance: NA
j_gene: TRBJ1-3
CDR3nt: TGTGCCAGCAGCGTAGATAAGCAAACCAAGGCTGGAAACACCATATATTTT
CDR3aa: CASSVDKQTKAGNTIYF

v_gene: TRBV6-2/TRBV6-3
d_gene: NA
abundance: NA
j_gene: TRBJ2-7
CDR3nt: TGTGCCAGCAGTTATAATGTGGAGGGCGAGCAGTACTTC
CDR3aa: CASSYNVEGEQYF

v_gene: TRBV5-5
d_gene: NA
abundance: NA
j_gene: TRBJ1-5
CDR3nt: TGTGCCTGCAATCCGGGACGGGGAGGCAATCAGCCCCAGCATTTT
CDR3aa: CACNPGRGGNQPQHF

v_gene: TRBV29-1
d_gene: NA
abundance: NA
j_gene: TRBJ2-7
CDR3nt: TGCAGCGGGGGGGACTGGCGGGAAGAGCAGTACTTC
CDR3aa: CSGGDWREEQYF